This T cell receptor beta chain appears in the sequencing data of a study of blood T cell repertoires in COVID-19. Clones were sequenced by immunoSEQ multiplex PCR, and TCRdb holds only the in-frame ones, with some missing. Of roughly 180,000 clones listed, more than 75% are singletons. CDR3 length equals 18 residues. Per germline, CDR1 SGHRS and CDR2 YFSETQ. The trim removed 0 bases at V and 0 bases at J, leaving 10 bases unmatched. The chain couples TRBV5-1 to TRBJ2-7, with TRBD2 matching 9 bases. The sample consisted of peripheral blood. The receptor was derived from a woman in her forties or fifties with active or convalescent COVID-19. In DNA form, the CDR3 reads TGCGCCAGCAGCTTGGATGCGGGAGGGCCTGGAAGCTCCTACGAGCAGTACTTC. Translating gives CASSLDAGGPGSSYEQYF.